This paragraph reports one T cell receptor (beta chain). Its specificity is not known. A second PCR, run for about 7 to 11 cycles, used a sample-barcoded 5' primer plus a J-beta primer mix. TCRdb re-derived calls from the 5' RACE reads in MiXCR, one entry per CDR3 protein. The sample carries hundreds of thousands of distinct CDR3 sequences, more than 55% recorded once. This specimen comes from a study of blood T cells in healthy people across ages. General study results and limits: It was held that the diversity estimates obtained from one million T cells were underestimates. When set beside aged donors, long-lived donors presented more naive CD4+ cells and higher diversity.

Healthy Caucasians from Russia aged 6 to 90 served as donors. This CDR3 comprises 14 residues. In germline, CDR1 is LGHNA, CDR2 YSLEER. Trimming removed 0 bases from V and 1 base from J, with 6 bases in between. The sequenced sample was blood. The sequence was collected from a man aged 40-55 years in good health. The chain has TRBV4-3 and TRBJ1-2, with D perhaps TRBD1 (5 bases). The CDR3 is CASSQEGVNYGYTF. CDR3 DNA: TGCGCCAGCAGCCAAGAGGGGGTTAACTATGGCTACACCTTC.